Presented here are 5 T cell receptor beta chains from one specimen sequenced in a study of control samples from healthy donors and cancer patients. TCRdb's copy holds only in-frame clones and misses some; the assay was immunoSEQ multiplex PCR. The top ten clones hold over 6.5% of a sample with around 130,000 clones, about nine tenths of them seen once. What was sequenced was PBMCs. The receptors come from a man aged 45-60 years with head and neck cancer.

This chain uses TRBV29-1 with TRBJ2-7, with D possibly being TRBD2 (6 bases). The CDR3 is 14 amino acids. From germline, CDR1 is SQVTM and CDR2 ANQGSEA. V dropped 0 bases and J dropped 3 bases, with 12 bases sitting between them. The chain's CDR3 is CSVEESGVDYEQYF. CDR3 DNA: TGCAGCGTTGAAGAATCGGGGGTCGACTACGAGCAGTACTTC.

CDR3 nucleotides: TGTGCCAGCAGCTCCGATCTCGGCAGGGTCACAGATACGCAGTATTTT. This encodes CASSSDLGRVTDTQYF. The gene calls are TRBV7-2 and TRBJ2-3; a weak D match, TRBD1 (5 bases). Germline V lookup: CDR1 SGHTA, CDR2 FQGNSA. The CDR3 is 16 amino acids. The ends were cut back, 4 bases at V and 2 bases at J, with 16 bases in the middle.

The gene calls are TRBV7-9 and TRBJ1-2, with unresolved D. This CDR3 region has 14 residues. From germline, CDR1 is SEHNR and CDR2 FQNEAQ (reference sequence). V lost 5 bases to trimming and J lost 7 bases, with 17 bases between them. The CDR3 DNA reads TGTGCCAGCAGCCATGGACGGCCGTCGGGTGGCTACACCTTC. It translates to CASSHGRPSGGYTF.

The chain has TRBV6-6 and TRBJ1-5; D is possibly TRBD1 (6 bases). The CDR3 has 14 residues. Germline-derived CDR1 and CDR2 are MNHNY and SVGAGI (reference sequence). With 0 bases removed from V and 5 bases from J, the gap between germline ends came to 8 bases. The CDR3 here is CASSYSGGDQPQHF. The CDR3 DNA follows: TGTGCCAGCAGTTACTCAGGGGGGGATCAGCCCCAGCATTTT.

The V gene is TRBV5-1, the J gene TRBJ2-3, with 7 bases matching TRBD2. Germline CDR1 is SGHRS and CDR2 is YFSETQ. Trimming removed 2 bases from V and 5 bases from J; junction bases left unmatched: 8. The CDR3 has 15 amino acids. The CDR3: CASSFGGRTIDTQYF. The DNA of the CDR3 is TGCGCCAGCAGCTTTGGCGGGAGAACGATAGATACGCAGTATTTT.